What follows are 9 T cell receptor beta chains derived from one specimen sequenced in a study of T cell clonality in common variable immunodeficiency. The method was immunoSEQ multiplex PCR; TCRdb's version includes in-frame clones alone and lacks a portion of them. The record shows around 50,000 clones for this sample, with no singletons present. Source material: peripheral blood mononuclear cells. All receptors come from a person aged 18-70 years in good health.

This clone has a count of ten or more. The sequence runs out 3 residues before the end of the CDR3; the remainder is reconstructed from the germline J gene. The J gene is TRBJ2-1, the V gene TRBV7-2; 8 bases fit TRBD2. Germline V CDR1 and CDR2: SGHTA, FQGNSA. The CDR3 has 15 residues. V gave up 3 bases and J gave up 5 bases; unmatched junction bases: 6. The sequenced part of the CDR3 DNA is TGTGCCAGCAGCTTCACTAGCGGCGAGCACAATGAG. As protein: CASSFTSGEHNE. The full CDR3 protein reads CASSFTSGEHNEQFF.

This clone was found many times. The read terminates 3 residues before the CDR3 end, so the remaining end is supplied by the germline J gene. The chain links TRBV19 to TRBJ2-1; D call uncertain. Germline V gives CDR1 LNHDA, CDR2 SQIVND (reference sequence). The length of the CDR3 is 14 residues. The V and J ends lost 8 bases and 0 bases respectively, with 11 bases between them. CDR3 loop: CASPEALSYNEQFF. The CDR3 DNA, read in part, is TGTGCCAGTCCCGAGGCCCTCTCCTACAATGAG.

In this sample, this clone turned up many times. The read stops 3 residues short of the end of the CDR3; the missing end is completed from the germline J gene. The chain joins TRBV18 to TRBJ1-1, with a weak D call TRBD1 (5 bases). V gave up 4 bases and J gave up 0 bases, with 15 bases separating them. Germline CDR1 KGHSH, CDR2 LQKENI. The CDR3 extends over 16 amino acids. This CDR3 reads CASSRIRGYMNTEAFF. The CDR3 bases that were read are TGTGCCAGCTCACGGATCCGGGGGTACATGAACACTGAA.

This clone showed up many times. The read gets to within 3 residues of the CDR3 end, and the germline J gene fills in the rest. The chain uses TRBV6-1 and TRBJ1-6, with 7 bases aligning to TRBD1. The length of the CDR3 is 13 residues. V lost 8 bases, J lost 7 bases, and 5 bases stayed unmatched. Germline lookup yields CDR1 MNHNS and CDR2 SASEGT. CDR3 loop: CASGGQENSPLHF. CDR3 bases read: TGTGCCAGCGGTGGACAGGAGAATTCACCC.

This clone has at least ten counts. The CDR3 is cut off 3 residues early in the read; its end comes from the germline J gene. This chain connects TRBV6-1 to TRBJ2-7, with 9 positions matching TRBD2. Germline V CDR1 and CDR2: MNHNS, SASEGT. Trimming cost V 3 bases and J 6 bases; bases outside gene matches: 9. There are 15 residues in the CDR3. The chain's CDR3 is CASSDLAGDRGEQYF. The CDR3 DNA, read in part, is TGTGCCAGCAGTGACTTAGCGGGAGACCGTGGCGAG.

To note about this clone: The read ends 3 residues before the CDR3 terminus; that terminus is restored from the germline J gene. This chain uses TRBV6-2 or TRBV6-3 with TRBJ1-1; 7 nucleotides agree with TRBD1. The V gene's germline CDR1 is MNHEY and CDR2 SVGEGT. This CDR3 comprises 15 residues. The sequenced part of the CDR3 DNA is TGTGCCAGCAGTCCCGGGACAGCCGGGGGGGAGACA. It is translated as CASSPGTAGGET. The entire CDR3 sequence reads CASSPGTAGGETAFF.

This clone was observed a handful of times. The read falls 3 residues short of the CDR3 end, and the missing part is taken from the germline J gene. This chain links TRBV7-6 with TRBJ2-3, with D possibly TRBD2 on 7 matching bases. There are 16 residues in the CDR3. Germline V gene lookup returns CDR1 SGHVS and CDR2 FNYEAQ. The V end lost 1 base, the J end lost 2 bases, and 13 bases lay between the germline ends. Here the CDR3 reads CASSLVTGGLTDTQYF. CDR3 DNA (partial): TGTGCCAGCAGCTTAGTCACGGGGGGCCTCACAGATACG.

The table lists this clone with many counts. The read terminates 3 residues before the CDR3 end, so the remaining end is supplied by the germline J gene. The chain combines TRBV29-1 with TRBJ2-5, with 7 bases fitting TRBD1. Germline CDR1 and CDR2: SQVTM and ANQGSEA. The CDR3 is 13 amino acids. Trimming took 7 bases from V and 4 from J; bases not matched to a gene: 9. CDR3 in amino acids: CSADGWTGETQYF. CDR3 DNA (partial): TGCAGCGCCGACGGGTGGACAGGAGAGACC.

This clone was detected many times. The read ends 3 residues before the CDR3 terminus; that terminus is restored from the germline J gene. V is TRBV6-2 or TRBV6-3 and J is TRBJ2-1; D possibly corresponds to TRBD1 (6 bases). Trimming stripped 6 bases from V and 6 bases from J, with 15 bases between. This CDR3 has 14 residues. The V gene's germline CDR1 is MNHEY and CDR2 SVGEGT. The CDR3 spells CASRAGTNLNEQFF. CDR3 DNA, as far as it was read: TGTGCCAGCAGGGCCGGGACAAATCTCAATGAG.